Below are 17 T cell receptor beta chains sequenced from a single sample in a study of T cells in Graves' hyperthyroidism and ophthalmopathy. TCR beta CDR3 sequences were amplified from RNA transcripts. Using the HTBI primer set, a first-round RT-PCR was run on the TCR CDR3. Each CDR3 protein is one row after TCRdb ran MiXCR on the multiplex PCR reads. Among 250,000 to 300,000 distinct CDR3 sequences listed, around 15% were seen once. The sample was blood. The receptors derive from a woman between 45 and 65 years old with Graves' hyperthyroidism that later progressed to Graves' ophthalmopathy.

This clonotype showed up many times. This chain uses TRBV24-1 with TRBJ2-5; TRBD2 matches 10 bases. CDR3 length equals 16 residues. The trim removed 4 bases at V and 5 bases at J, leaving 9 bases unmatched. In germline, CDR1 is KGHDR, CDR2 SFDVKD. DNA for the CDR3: TGTGCCACCAGTGAGTGGACACCGGGACTAGCGGAGACCCAGTACTTC. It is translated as CATSEWTPGLAETQYF.

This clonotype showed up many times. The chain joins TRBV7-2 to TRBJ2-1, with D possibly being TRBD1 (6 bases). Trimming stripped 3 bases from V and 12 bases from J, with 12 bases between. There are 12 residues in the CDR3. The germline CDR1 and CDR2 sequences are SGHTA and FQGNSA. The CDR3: CASSLWRGGQFF. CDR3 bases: TGTGCCAGCAGCTTGTGGCGAGGGGGGCAGTTCTTC.

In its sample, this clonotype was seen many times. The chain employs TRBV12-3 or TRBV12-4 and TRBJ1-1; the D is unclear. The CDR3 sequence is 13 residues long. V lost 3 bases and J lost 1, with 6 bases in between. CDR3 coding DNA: TGTGCCAGCAGTTTCAGTGAGAACACTGAAGCTTTCTTT. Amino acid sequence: CASSFSENTEAFF.

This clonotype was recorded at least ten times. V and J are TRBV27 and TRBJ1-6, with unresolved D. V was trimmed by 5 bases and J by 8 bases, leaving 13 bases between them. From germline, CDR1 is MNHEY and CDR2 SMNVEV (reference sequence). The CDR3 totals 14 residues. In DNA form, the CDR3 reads TGTGCCAGCAGTGAACAGATCAATTATTCACCCCTCCACTTT. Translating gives CASSEQINYSPLHF.

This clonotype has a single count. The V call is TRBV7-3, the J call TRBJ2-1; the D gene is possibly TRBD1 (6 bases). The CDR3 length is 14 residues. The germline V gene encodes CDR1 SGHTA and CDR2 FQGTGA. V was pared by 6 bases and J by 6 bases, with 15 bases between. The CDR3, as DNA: TGTGCCAGCAGTTCGGGGATCAGGGGCAATGAGCAGTTCTTC. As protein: CASSSGIRGNEQFF.

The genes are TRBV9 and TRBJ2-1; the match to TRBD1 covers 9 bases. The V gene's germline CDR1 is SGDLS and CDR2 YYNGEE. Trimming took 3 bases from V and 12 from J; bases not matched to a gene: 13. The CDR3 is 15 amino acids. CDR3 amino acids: CASSDGTGLNEGQFF. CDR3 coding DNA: TGTGCCAGCAGCGACGGGACAGGGCTTAATGAAGGGCAGTTCTTC.

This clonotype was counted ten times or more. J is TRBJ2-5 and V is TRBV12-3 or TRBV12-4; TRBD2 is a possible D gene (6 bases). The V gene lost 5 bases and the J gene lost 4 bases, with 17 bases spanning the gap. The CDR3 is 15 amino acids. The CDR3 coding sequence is TGTGCCAGCAGTCCCTTTCGGAGGGCGGGAGAGACCCAGTACTTC. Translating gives CASSPFRRAGETQYF.

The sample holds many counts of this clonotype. The CDR3 spells CASSLVTRTSGDSSYNEQFF. CDR3 coding DNA: TGTGCCAGCAGCTTAGTTACCAGGACTAGCGGGGATAGCTCCTACAATGAGCAGTTCTTC. The chain has TRBV7-8 and TRBJ2-1; 12 nucleotides align to TRBD2. The germline V gene encodes CDR1 SGHVS and CDR2 FQNEAQ. The V gene end was trimmed by 1 base and the J gene end by 0 bases; junction bases not matched to a gene: 10. The CDR3 consists of 20 residues. Combining the CDR3 with reference TRBV7-8 and TRBJ2-1 gives the whole variable domain GAGVSQSPRYKVAKRGQDVALRCDPISGHVSLFWYQQALGQGPEFLTYFQNEAQLDKSGLPSDRFFAERPEGSVSTLKIQRTQQEDSAVYLCASSLVTRTSGDSSYNEQFFGPGTRLTVL.

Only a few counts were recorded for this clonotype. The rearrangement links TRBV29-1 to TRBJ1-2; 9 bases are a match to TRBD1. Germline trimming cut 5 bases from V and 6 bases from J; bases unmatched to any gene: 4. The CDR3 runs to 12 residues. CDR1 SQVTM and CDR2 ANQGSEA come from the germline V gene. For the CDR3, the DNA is TGCAGCGTTAGGGACAGGGTAGATGGCTACACCTTC. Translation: CSVRDRVDGYTF.

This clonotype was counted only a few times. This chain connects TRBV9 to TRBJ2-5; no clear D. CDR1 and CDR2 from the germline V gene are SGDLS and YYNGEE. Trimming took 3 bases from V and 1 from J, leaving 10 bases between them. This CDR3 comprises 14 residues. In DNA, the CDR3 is TGTGCCAGCAGCGGCAATCTAGGCCAAGAGACCCAGTACTTC. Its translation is CASSGNLGQETQYF.

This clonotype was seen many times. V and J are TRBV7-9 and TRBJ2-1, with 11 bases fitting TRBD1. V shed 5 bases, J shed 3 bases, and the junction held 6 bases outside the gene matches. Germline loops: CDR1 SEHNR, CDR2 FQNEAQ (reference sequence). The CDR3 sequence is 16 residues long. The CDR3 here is CASSGADRGLYNEQFF. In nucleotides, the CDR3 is TGTGCCAGCAGCGGGGCGGACAGGGGGCTCTACAATGAGCAGTTCTTC.

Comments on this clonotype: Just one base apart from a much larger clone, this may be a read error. This chain's CDR3 is CATSDRENIEAFF. In nucleotides, the CDR3 is TGTGCCACTTCGGACAGGGAGAACATTGAAGCTTTCTTT. The V gene is TRBV27, the J gene TRBJ1-1; 8 bases line up with TRBD1. The CDR3 is 13 amino acids. Looked up from germline, CDR1 is MNHEY and CDR2 is SMNVEV (reference sequence).

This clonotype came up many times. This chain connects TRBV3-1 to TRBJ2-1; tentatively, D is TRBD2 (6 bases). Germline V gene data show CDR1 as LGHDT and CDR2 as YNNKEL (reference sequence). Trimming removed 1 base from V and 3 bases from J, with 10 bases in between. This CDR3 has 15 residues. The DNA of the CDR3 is TGTGCCAGCAGCCAAGGGACTACCATCTACAATGAGCAGTTCTTC. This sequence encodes CASSQGTTIYNEQFF.

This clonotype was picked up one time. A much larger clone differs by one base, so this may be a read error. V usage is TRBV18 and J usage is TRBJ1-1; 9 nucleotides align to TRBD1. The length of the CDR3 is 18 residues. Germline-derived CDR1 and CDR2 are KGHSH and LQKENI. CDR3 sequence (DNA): TGTGCCAGCTCACCACCAGCCGACAGGGGGGAAATGAACTCTGAAGCTTTCTTT. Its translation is CASSPPADRGEMNSEAFF. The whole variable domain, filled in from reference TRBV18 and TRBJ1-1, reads NAGVMQNPRHLVRRRGQEARLRCSPMKGHSHVYWYRQLPEEGLKFMVYLQKENIIDESGMPKERFSAEFPKEGPSILRIQQVVRGDSAAYFCASSPPADRGEMNSEAFFGQGTRLTVV.

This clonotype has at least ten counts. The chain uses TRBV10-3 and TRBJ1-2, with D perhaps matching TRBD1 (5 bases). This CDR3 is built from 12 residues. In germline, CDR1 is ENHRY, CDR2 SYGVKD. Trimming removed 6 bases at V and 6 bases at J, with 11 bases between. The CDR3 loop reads CAIRGLDNGYTF. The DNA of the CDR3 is TGTGCCATCAGGGGCCTGGACAATGGCTACACCTTC.

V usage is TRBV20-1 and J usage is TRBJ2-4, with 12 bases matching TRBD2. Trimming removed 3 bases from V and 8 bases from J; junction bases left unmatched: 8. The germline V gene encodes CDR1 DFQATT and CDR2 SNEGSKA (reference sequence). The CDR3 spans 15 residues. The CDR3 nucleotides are TGCAGTGCTAGGGGACAGACTAGCGGGAGTTACATTCAGTACTTC. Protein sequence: CSARGQTSGSYIQYF.

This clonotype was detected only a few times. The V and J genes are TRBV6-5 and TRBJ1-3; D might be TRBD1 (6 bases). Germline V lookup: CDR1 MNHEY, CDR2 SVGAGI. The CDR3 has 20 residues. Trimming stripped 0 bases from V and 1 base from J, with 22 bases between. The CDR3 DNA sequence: TGTGCCAGCAGTTACTCGATGGGCGGGGACACGGCAGGGTCTGGAAACACCATATATTTT. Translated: CASSYSMGGDTAGSGNTIYF.